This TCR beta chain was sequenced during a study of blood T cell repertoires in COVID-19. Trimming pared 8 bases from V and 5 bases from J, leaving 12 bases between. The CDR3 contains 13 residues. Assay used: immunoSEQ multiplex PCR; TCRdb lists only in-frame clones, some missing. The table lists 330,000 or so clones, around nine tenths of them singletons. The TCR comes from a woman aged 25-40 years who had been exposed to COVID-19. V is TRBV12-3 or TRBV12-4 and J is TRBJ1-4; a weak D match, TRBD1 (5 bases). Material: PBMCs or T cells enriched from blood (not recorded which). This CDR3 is CASRLGENEKLFF. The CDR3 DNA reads TGTGCCAGCCGACTAGGGGAAAATGAAAAACTGTTTTTT.